This T cell receptor (beta chain) was found in a study of CD8 T cells in Susac syndrome. V shed 2 bases and J 4 bases; nucleotides not matched to a gene: 4. CDR3 size: 15 residues. Germline CDR1 MDHEN, CDR2 SYDVKM. Reverse transcription of roughly 0.45 to 1 ug RNA was carried out with random hexamers. TCRdb analysed the immunoSEQ multiplex PCR reads with MiXCR anew, one entry per CDR3 protein. The sample contains some 120,000 distinct CDR3 sequences, roughly 96% of which appear only once. TCR beta sequencing covered blood CD8+ and CD4+ T cells. Healthy donors matched for age and sex were used as controls.

The V call is TRBV28, the J call TRBJ1-1; the match to TRBD1 covers 10 bases. The clonotype was recovered from a human donor in good health. Sequenced input: CD4+ T cells from PBMCs. CDR3 in DNA: TGTGCCAGCAGTTTAGGGGGACAGGGGAGCACTGAAGCTTTCTTT. This gives the protein CASSLGGQGSTEAFF.